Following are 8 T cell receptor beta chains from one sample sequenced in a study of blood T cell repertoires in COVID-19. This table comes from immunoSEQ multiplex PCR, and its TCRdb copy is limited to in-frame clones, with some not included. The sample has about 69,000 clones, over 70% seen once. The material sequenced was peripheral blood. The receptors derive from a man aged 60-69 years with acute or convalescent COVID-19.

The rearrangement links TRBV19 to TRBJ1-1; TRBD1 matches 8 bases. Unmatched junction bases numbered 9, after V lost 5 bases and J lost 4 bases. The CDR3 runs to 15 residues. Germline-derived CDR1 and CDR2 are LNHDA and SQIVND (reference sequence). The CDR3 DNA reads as TGTGCCAGTAGTCCTCTCAGGGGGCTGGGCACTGAAGCTTTCTTT. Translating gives CASSPLRGLGTEAFF.

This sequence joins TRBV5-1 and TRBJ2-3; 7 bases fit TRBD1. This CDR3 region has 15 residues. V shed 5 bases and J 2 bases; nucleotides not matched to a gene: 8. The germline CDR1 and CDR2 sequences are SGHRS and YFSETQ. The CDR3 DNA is TGCGCCAGCAGTATCAAGGGGGCGCCCACAGATACGCAGTATTTT. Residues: CASSIKGAPTDTQYF.

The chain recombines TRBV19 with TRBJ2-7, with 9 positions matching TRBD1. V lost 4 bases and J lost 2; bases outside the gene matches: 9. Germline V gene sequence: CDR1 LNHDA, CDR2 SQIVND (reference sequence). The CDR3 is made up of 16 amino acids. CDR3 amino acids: CASSTKPGQGTYEQYF. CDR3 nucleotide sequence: TGTGCCAGTAGTACCAAACCGGGACAGGGCACCTACGAGCAGTACTTC.

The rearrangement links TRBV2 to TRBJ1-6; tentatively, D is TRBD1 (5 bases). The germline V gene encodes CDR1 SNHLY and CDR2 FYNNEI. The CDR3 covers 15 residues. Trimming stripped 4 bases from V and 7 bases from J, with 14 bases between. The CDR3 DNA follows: TGTGCCAGCAGTGTAGGCGGGGCCTGGAATTCACCCCTCCACTTT. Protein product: CASSVGGAWNSPLHF.

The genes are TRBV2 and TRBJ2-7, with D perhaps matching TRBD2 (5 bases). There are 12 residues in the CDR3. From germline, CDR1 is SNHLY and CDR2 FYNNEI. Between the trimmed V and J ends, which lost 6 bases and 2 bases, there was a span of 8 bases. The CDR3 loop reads CASRWETYEQYF. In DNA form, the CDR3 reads TGTGCCAGCAGATGGGAGACCTACGAGCAGTACTTC. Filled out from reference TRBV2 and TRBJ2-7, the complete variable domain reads EPEVTQTPSHQVTQMGQEVILRCVPISNHLYFYWYRQILGQKVEFLVSFYNNEISEKSEIFDDQFSVERPDGSNFTLKIRSTKLEDSAMYFCASRWETYEQYFGPGTRLTVT.

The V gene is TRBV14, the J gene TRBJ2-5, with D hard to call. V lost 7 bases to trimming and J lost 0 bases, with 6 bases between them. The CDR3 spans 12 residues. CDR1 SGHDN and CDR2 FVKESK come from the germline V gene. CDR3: CASNKYQETQYF. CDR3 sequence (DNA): TGTGCCAGCAACAAGTACCAAGAGACCCAGTACTTC.

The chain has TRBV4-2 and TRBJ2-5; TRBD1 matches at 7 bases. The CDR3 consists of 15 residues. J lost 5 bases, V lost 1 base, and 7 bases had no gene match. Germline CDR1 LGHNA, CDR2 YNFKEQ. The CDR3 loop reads CASSQGDVGQETQYF. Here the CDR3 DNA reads TGTGCCAGCAGCCAAGGCGACGTGGGACAGGAGACCCAGTACTTC.

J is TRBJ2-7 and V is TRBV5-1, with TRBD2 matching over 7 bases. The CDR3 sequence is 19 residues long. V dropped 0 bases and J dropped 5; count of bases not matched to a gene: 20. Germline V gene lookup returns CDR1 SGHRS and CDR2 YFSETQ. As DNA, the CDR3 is TGCGCCAGCAGCTTGGTTCCAGGGTGGGAGGGGAGTTCGGCCCACGAGCAGTACTTC. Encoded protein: CASSLVPGWEGSSAHEQYF. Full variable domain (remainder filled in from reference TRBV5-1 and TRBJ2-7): KAGVTQTPRYLIKTRGQQVTLSCSPISGHRSVSWYQQTPGQGLQFLFEYFSETQRNKGNFPGRFSGRQFSNSRSEMNVSTLELGDSALYLCASSLVPGWEGSSAHEQYFGPGTRLTVT.